This T cell receptor beta chain derives from a study of T cells in Graves' hyperthyroidism and ophthalmopathy. Concerning this clonotype: At one boundary the junction diverges from the germline segment, which might be a read error.

Amplified TCR beta CDR3 regions came from RNA transcripts. Using the HTBI primer set, a first-round RT-PCR was run on the TCR CDR3. TCRdb re-analysed the multiplex PCR reads in MiXCR, keeping a single row per CDR3 protein. The sample shows around 270,000 distinct CDR3 sequences, about 19% of them seen only once. This receptor was taken from a man between 45 and 60 years old with Graves' ophthalmopathy. Sequenced: blood.

DNA of the CDR3: TGTACCAGCAGCCCGTCGGGGGAGGGGTATGTGGCCCAGTACTTC. Translated, it gives CTSSPSGEGYVAQYF. The chain carries TRBV5-4 and TRBJ2-5, with 7 bases that match TRBD2. Looked up from germline, CDR1 is SGHNT and CDR2 is YYREEE (reference sequence). The CDR3 is made up of 15 amino acids.